This T cell receptor beta chain was retrieved from a study of cytomegalovirus exposure and HLA in healthy donors (dated by TCRdb to about 2017). With respect to the entire study: An earlier analysis of several hundred of the donors reported over 250 Gb of sequence data and 117 million unique TCR beta sequences obtained from about 179 million T cells. An early release covering 500 to 750 HLA-typed donors comprised 250 to 350 gigabases of sequencing data and about 90 million unique TCR sequences. The genetic ancestry cluster associated with self-reported Caucasian donors included over 80% of the approximately 430 genotyped donors. The study was designed to test whether signatures of past pathogen exposure could be identified by cataloging public T cell receptors. Using immunosequencing, the study profiled T cell repertoires from roughly 650 subjects and related those repertoires to cytomegalovirus serostatus. A separate validation cohort of about 110 different subjects was used in addition to the roughly 670-subject first cohort. The study combined high-throughput TCR immunosequencing, statistical association of individual TCRs with disease status, and machine learning to predict cytomegalovirus infection status. To study patterns of TCR occurrence, a later analysis re-analyzed previously published TCR beta repertoires from around 670 donors and added high-resolution HLA genotyping. Rather than drawing on any new phenotypic data, the later analysis identified candidate immune exposures from TCR beta sequences and the way those sequences occurred across donors. To decide whether each TCR beta V gene segment behaved as functional or pseudogenic, an earlier analysis of some 540 of the donors relied on high-throughput TCR beta sequencing. Donor age, sex, ethnicity and CMV serostatus were compiled alongside the repertoire data. A later genetic analysis used genome-wide SNP genotypes for 398 of the 666 donors, treating that subset as a discovery cohort. All discovery cohort repertoires had been generated using a single sequencing platform. HLA typing covered class I and class II loci at four-digit resolution. Typing coverage varied by locus: roughly 620-640 donors for A, B, C, DRB1 and DQB1; under 550 for DQA1; 606 for DPA1; approximately 470 for DPB1. About five DR-DQ haplotypes were handled as single units for association and clustering, since linkage in the cohort was strong. Among some 400 genotyped donors of the cohort, an average of around 250,000 unique TCR beta nucleotide sequences was sequenced per donor, of which about 18% were non-productive.

V is clipped by 5 bases and J by 3 bases, and the sequence between their germline boundaries is 9 bases long. The CDR3 holds 12 amino acids from the cysteine to the phenylalanine. The retained sequence is limited to the CDR3, 36 bases, with the frame set at the first base. The CDR1 and CDR2 encoded by the germline V gene are SQVTM and ANQGSEA. The cohort comprised around 700 healthy bone marrow donors. Cohort members were all nominally healthy when sampled, although unrecorded immune exposures were likely present. The donor tested CMV seropositive and was one of the 289 seropositive cohort members. Every donor gave a peripheral blood sample, and the peripheral blood mononuclear cells from that sample were used for TCR beta sequencing. Genomic DNA was extracted from the blood cell samples with the Qiagen DNeasy Blood Extraction Kit. The paper as a whole reports these results and caveats: In an earlier analysis of over 550 of the donors, most TCR beta V segments were observed in productive rearrangements about 87% or about 30% of the time, broadly matching IMGT annotations. The only immune exposure information available for the cohort was CMV serostatus. Presence/absence analyses assumed roughly uniform sequencing depth across donors, an assumption that may not hold. When HLA alleles, especially DR and DQ, strongly co-occurred, attributing TCR associations to individual alleles was difficult. Linkage disequilibrium might explain the correlated functional status among segregating V segments, but an unknown experimental factor could not be excluded. Because counts were too low, more than 15 rarely observed V segments, including chromosome 9 orphons, were excluded from the earlier analysis of 587 of the donors. A later analysis found that HLA-associated TCR beta chains were more clonally expanded and had lower generation probabilities than equally common non-associated chains. In a later analysis, several top co-occurrence clusters were reported to appear linked to parvovirus B19, influenza, CMV and Epstein-Barr virus. A later analysis found that TCR association rates varied across HLA loci, with DRB1 alleles showing the most associated TCRs and HLA-C alleles the fewest. A few of the identified cytomegalovirus-associated TCR beta chains were confirmed in vitro to be specific for cytomegalovirus antigens. Because the 87-base-pair reads could not distinguish some IMGT-functional V segments, including TRBV6-2 and TRBV6-3, those segments were excluded. A cluster of highly shared sequence variants was judged likely to represent a technical artifact of the sequencing pipeline. Specific HLA alleles were associated with 15,000 to 20,000 TCR beta sequences at a false discovery rate of 0.05 in a later analysis. In the study, 150 to 200 TCR beta chains were listed as associated with cytomegalovirus. A further reported finding was that TCR beta sequences accurately predicted the HLA-A and HLA-B alleles for most subjects in the first cohort. In both the original and validation cohorts, the classifier was reported to diagnose cytomegalovirus status with high specificity and sensitivity. In this cohort, only TCR beta chains were sequenced, and detectable features were limited by the absence of alpha or paired-chain data. Most TCR sequences were seen in very few donors, while some public TCRs were found in many individuals. Because HLA typing was missing for some donors at each locus, association tests included only the typed subset. According to the authors, the approach could potentially be generalized to other disease states and immunological phenotypes. Most CMV-associated TCR beta chains appeared to be HLA-restricted in a later analysis, and the HLA associations seemed to be driven largely by CMV exposure. In a later genetic analysis, a missense DCLRE1C variant was associated with V-gene and J-gene trimming of TCR beta chains, and the association was replicated in an independent cohort. Compared with the roughly 670-donor mean, donors in an Asian-associated ancestry cluster had fewer N-insertions in productive TCRs, according to a later genetic analysis.

The library came from the immunoSEQ multiplex PCR assay. For the multiplex PCR, a mixture combining 60 forward primers for TCR Vbeta segments and 13 reverse primers for TCR Jbeta segments was used. The CDR3 region of rearranged TCR beta genes was amplified from genomic DNA with a multiplex PCR assay. The amplified TCR beta libraries were sequenced on the Illumina HiSeq System as 87-base-pair reads. The published analysis was carried out like this. In a later analysis, tens of millions of unique TCR beta chains were counted across the roughly 610 repertoires, and about 9.9 million of these chains were shared by at least two donors. Raw reads were error-corrected and collapsed into unique sequences by a nearest-neighbor algorithm in which closely related sequences were merged to remove PCR and sequencing errors. To assign V, D and J gene segments, CDR3 sequences were aligned to IMGT reference sequences. For a sequence to be retained, a match of at least six nucleotides was required to both a V gene segment and a J gene segment. Rearrangements were called productive when the CDR3 lacked stop codons and stayed in frame with V and J; all others were non-productive. Following IMGT convention, CDR3 was defined as the stretch from the second conserved V-encoded cysteine up to the conserved J-encoded phenylalanine. The earlier analysis of about 500 of the donors excluded sequences that lacked an unambiguous match to a single V gene segment. In an earlier analysis of 587 of the donors, a V segment was called functional when productive rearrangements were above 56.7%, and segregating when the standard deviation between donors exceeded 5%. A statistical classification framework was developed to diagnose cytomegalovirus status using the catalog of TCR beta chain sequences. A later analysis assigned V and J genes by comparing TCR nucleotide sequences with IMGT/GENE-DB human TR gene sequences. In a later analysis, CDR3 sequences and most-parsimonious VDJ recombination scenarios were assigned using the TCRdist pipeline. In a later analysis, each TCR beta chain was defined by its CDR3 amino acid sequence together with its V-gene family, and reads lacking a unique V-gene family were excluded. A later analysis removed over 500 highly shared, low-generation-probability nucleotide sequences to deal with suspected cross-contamination and a sequencing artifact. For each public chain, a later analysis derived a clonal expansion index from normalized ranks of inferred template counts within each repertoire. Generation probabilities in a later analysis came from a VDJ recombination model fitted to out-of-frame rearrangements, and those results were checked against IGoR. A later analysis scored TCR-TCR, TCR-HLA and TCR-CMV co-occurrence with hypergeometric tests, applying a repertoire-size bias correction to TCR pairs. A later analysis estimated false discovery rates by permuting HLA or CMV assignments 20 times. In a later analysis, co-occurring TCRs were grouped using DBSCAN, with TCRdist sequence similarity added in when clustering inside HLA-allele-positive subsets. Repertoires with fewer than 30,000 or more than 120,000 public chains, plus five repertoires with anomalous nucleotide sharing, were excluded from co-occurrence clustering. The table comes from immuneACCESS by way of TCRdb, which keeps in-frame sequences with V and J called. Part of the clones is missing from these tables; in studies checked, under half for an unresolved V gene and the rest for unknown reasons. V, J and clone size were drawn from that table, and D and trimming were deduced from the DNA. In this sample the table shows under 130,000 clones, over 65% of which occur a single time. The ten largest clones add up to more than 6.5% of the sample.

About this clone itself: The clone's antigen remains unknown. Base quality data are lacking; no much larger clone is found one base away.

The material sequenced was PBMCs. This TCR was recovered from a man aged 35 to 55 in good health and CMV-seropositive. The sequence joins TRBV29-1 to TRBJ2-3; a tentative D call is TRBD2 (6 bases match). The DNA sequence is given as TGCAGCGTTATCCGGGGGACAGATACGCAGTATTTT. This translates into CSVIRGTDTQYF.